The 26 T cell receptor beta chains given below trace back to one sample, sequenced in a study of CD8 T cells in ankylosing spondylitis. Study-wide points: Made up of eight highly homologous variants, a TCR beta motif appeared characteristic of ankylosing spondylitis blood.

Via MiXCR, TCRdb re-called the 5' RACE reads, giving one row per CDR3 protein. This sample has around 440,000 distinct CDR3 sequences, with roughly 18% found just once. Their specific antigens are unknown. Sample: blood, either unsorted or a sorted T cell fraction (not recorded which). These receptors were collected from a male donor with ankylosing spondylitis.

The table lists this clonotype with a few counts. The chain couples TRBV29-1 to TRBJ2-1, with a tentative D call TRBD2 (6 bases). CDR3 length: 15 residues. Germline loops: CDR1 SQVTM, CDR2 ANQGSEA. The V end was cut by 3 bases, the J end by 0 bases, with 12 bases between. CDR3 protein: CSVEGGTGSYNEQFF. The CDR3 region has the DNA TGCAGCGTTGAGGGCGGGACGGGCTCCTACAATGAGCAGTTCTTC.

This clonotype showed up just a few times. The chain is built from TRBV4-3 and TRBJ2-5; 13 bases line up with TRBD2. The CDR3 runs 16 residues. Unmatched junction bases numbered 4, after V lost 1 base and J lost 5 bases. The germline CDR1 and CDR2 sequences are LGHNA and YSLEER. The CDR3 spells CASSQALTSGGETQYF. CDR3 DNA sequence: TGCGCCAGCAGCCAAGCTTTGACTAGCGGGGGGGAGACCCAGTACTTC.

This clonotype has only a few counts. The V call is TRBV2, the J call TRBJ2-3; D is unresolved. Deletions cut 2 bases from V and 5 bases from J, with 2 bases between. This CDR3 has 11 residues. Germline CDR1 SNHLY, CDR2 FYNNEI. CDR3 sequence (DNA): TGTGCCAGCAGTGAACAAGATACGCAGTATTTT. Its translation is CASSEQDTQYF.

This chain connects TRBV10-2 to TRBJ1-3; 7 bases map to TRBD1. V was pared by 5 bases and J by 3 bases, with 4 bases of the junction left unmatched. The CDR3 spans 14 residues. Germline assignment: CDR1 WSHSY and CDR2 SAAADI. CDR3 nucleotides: TGCGCCAGCAGTAGAGGGGGCCTTGGAAACACCATATATTTT. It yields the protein CASSRGGLGNTIYF.

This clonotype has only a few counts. The CDR3: CASSTAFGYTF. The CDR3 DNA is TGTGCCAGCAGTACGGCTTTTGGCTACACCTTC. V usage is TRBV6-2 or TRBV6-3 and J usage is TRBJ1-2; D ambiguous. This CDR3 has 11 residues. Germline V CDR1 and CDR2: MNHEY, SVGEGT. V was cut by 5 bases and J by 7 bases, with 8 bases left in between.

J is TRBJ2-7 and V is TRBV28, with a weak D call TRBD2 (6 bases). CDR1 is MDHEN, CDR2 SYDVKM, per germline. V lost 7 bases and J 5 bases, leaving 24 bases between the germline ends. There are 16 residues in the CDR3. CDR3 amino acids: CASMSLGGAASDEQYF. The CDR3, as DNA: TGTGCCAGCATGAGCTTAGGCGGGGCCGCTTCCGACGAGCAGTACTTC.

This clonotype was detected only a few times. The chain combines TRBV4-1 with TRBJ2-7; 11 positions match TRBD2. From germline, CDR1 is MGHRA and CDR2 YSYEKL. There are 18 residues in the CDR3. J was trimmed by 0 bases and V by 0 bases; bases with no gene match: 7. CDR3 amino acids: CASSQDGPTSGGSYEQYF. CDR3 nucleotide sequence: TGCGCCAGCAGCCAAGATGGCCCAACTAGCGGGGGCTCCTACGAGCAGTACTTC.

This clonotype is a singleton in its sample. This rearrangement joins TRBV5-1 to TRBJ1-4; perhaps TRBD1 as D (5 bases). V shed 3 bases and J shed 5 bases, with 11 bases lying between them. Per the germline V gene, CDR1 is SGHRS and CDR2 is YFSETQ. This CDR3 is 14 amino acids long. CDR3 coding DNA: TGCGCCAGCAGCTCGGGTGGGGGAAATGAAAAACTGTTTTTT. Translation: CASSSGGGNEKLFF.

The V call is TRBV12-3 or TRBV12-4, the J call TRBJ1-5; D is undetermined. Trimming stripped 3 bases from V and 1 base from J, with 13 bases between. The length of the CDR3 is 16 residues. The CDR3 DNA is TGTGCCAGCAGTTTGATGGCGGGGAACAGCAATCAGCCCCAGCATTTT. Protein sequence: CASSLMAGNSNQPQHF.

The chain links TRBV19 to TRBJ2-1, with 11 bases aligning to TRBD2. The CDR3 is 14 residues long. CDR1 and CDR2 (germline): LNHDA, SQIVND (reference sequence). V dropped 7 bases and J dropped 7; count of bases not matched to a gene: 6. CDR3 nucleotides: TGTGCCAGTACCATAGCGGGAGGGCAGAATGAGCAGTTCTTC. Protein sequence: CASTIAGGQNEQFF.

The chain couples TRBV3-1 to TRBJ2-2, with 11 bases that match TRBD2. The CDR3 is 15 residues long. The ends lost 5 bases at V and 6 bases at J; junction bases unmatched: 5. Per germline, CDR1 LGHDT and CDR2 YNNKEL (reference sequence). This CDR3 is CASSASGGISGELFF. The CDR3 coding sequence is TGTGCCAGCAGCGCTAGCGGGGGGATTTCCGGGGAGCTGTTTTTT.

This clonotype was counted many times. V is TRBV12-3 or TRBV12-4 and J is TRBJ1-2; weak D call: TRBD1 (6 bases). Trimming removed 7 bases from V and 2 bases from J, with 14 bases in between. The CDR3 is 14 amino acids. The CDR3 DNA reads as TGTGCCAGCACCCTTTCAGGGGCCAACTATGGCTACACCTTC. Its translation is CASTLSGANYGYTF.

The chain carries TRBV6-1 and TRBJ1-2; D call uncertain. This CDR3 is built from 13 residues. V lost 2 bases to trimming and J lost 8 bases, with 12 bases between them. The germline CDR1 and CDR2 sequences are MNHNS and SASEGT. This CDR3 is CASSERAGRGYTF. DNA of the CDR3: TGTGCCAGCAGTGAACGGGCAGGAAGGGGCTACACCTTC.

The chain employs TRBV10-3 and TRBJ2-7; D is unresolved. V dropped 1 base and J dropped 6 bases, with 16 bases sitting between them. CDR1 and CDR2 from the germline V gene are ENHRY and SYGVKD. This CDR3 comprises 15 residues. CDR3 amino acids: CAISEFGPDVSEQYF. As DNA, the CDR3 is TGTGCCATCAGTGAGTTTGGGCCAGACGTTAGCGAGCAGTACTTC.

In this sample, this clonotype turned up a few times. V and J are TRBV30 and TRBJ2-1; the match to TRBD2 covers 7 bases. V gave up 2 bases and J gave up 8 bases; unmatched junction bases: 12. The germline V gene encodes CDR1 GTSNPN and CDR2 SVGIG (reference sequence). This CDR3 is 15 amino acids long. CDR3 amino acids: CAWSRRGDPPHEQFF. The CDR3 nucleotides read TGTGCCTGGAGTCGACGGGGGGACCCACCCCATGAGCAGTTCTTC. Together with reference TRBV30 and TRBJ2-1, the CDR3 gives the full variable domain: SQTIHQWPATLVQPVGSPLSLECTVEGTSNPNLYWYRQAAGRGLQLLFYSVGIGQISSEVPQNLSASRPQDRQFILSSKKLLLSDSGFYLCAWSRRGDPPHEQFFGPGTRLTVL.

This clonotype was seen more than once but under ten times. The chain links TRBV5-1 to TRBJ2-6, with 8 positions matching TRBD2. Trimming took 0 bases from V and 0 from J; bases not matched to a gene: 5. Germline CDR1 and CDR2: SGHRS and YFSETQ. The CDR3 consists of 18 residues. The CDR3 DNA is TGCGCCAGCAGCTTGGAGGCGGGGGGCTACTCTGGGGCCAACGTCCTGACTTTC. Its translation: CASSLEAGGYSGANVLTF.

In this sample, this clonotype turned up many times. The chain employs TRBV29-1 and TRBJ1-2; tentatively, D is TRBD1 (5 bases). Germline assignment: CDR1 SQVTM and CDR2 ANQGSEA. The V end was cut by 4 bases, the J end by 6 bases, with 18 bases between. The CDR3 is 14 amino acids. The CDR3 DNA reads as TGCAGCGTTGTCTCAGGGTCCCCCTCTAATGGCTACACCTTC. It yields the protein CSVVSGSPSNGYTF.

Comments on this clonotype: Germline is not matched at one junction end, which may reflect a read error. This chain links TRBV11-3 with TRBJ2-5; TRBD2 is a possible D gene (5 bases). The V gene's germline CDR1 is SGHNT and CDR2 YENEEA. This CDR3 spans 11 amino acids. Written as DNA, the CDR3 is TGTGCCAGCAGCTCCCGGGAAATTATGGAGTTC. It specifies CASSSREIMEF.

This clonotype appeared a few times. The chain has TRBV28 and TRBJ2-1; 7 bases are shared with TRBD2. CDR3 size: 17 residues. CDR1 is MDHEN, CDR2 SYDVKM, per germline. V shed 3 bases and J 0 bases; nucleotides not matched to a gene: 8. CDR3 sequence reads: CASSFLAGPSSYNEQFF. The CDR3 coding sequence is TGTGCCAGCAGTTTTTTAGCGGGTCCGAGCTCCTACAATGAGCAGTTCTTC.

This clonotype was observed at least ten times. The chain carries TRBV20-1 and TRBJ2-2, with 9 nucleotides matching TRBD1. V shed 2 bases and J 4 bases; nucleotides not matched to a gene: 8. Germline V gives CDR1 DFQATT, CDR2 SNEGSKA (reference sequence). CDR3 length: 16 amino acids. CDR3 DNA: TGCAGTGCTAGACCCCGGGACAGGGTCGTCACCGGGGAGCTGTTTTTT. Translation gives CSARPRDRVVTGELFF.

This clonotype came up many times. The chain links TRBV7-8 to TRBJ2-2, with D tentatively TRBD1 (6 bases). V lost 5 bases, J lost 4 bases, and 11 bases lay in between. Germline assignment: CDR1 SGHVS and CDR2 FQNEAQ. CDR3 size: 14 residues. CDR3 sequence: CASSPWTATGELFF. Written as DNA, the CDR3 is TGTGCCAGCAGCCCCTGGACAGCCACCGGGGAGCTGTTTTTT.

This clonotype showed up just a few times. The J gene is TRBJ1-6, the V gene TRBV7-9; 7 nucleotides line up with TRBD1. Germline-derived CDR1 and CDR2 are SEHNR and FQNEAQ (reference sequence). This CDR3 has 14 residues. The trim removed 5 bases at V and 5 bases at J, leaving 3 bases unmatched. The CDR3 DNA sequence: TGTGCCAGCAGCATGGGACAGAATAATTCACCCCTCCACTTT. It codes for CASSMGQNNSPLHF.

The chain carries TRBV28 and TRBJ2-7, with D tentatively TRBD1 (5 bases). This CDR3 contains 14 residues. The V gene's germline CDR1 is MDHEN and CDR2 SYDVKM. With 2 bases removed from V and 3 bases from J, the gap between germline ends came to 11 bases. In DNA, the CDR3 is TGTGCCAGCAGTTTAAACAGGCCAGGCTACGAGCAGTACTTC. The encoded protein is CASSLNRPGYEQYF.

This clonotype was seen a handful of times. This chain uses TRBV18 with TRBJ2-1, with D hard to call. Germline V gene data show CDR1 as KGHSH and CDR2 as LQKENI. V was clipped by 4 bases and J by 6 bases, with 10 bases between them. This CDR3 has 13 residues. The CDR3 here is CASSLTMANEQFF. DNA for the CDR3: TGTGCCAGCTCACTAACTATGGCCAATGAGCAGTTCTTC.

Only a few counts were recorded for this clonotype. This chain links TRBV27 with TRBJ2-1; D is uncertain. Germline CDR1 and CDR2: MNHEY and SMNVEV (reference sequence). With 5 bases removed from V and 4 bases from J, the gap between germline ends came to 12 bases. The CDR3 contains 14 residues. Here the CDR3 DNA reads TGTGCCAGCAGTATAACTACCCCATACAATGAGCAGTTCTTC. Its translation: CASSITTPYNEQFF.

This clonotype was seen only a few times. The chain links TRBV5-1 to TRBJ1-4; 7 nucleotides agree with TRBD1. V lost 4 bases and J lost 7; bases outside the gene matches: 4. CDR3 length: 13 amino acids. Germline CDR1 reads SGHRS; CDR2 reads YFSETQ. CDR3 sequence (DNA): TGCGCCAGCAGCAGGGGGGACAGTGAAAAACTGTTTTTT. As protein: CASSRGDSEKLFF. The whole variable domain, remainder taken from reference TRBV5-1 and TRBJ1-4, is KAGVTQTPRYLIKTRGQQVTLSCSPISGHRSVSWYQQTPGQGLQFLFEYFSETQRNKGNFPGRFSGRQFSNSRSEMNVSTLELGDSALYLCASSRGDSEKLFFGSGTQLSVL.